This TCR beta chain originates from a study of blood T cell repertoires in COVID-19. This table comes from immunoSEQ multiplex PCR, and its TCRdb copy is limited to in-frame clones, with some not included. The sample consists of under 550,000 clones, around nine tenths of them appearing once. The receptor comes from a man between 18 and 35 years old with COVID-19, enrolled during active disease. What was sequenced was peripheral blood.

CDR3 DNA: TGTGCCAGCAGCCTACAGGGGAGAGGCAATGAGCAGTTCTTC. Protein sequence: CASSLQGRGNEQFF. This chain connects TRBV7-9 to TRBJ2-1; 7 bases are shared with TRBD1. J gave up 6 bases and V 5 bases, and 7 bases lay outside the gene matches. Germline V gene data show CDR1 as SEHNR and CDR2 as FQNEAQ (reference sequence). The CDR3 has 14 residues.